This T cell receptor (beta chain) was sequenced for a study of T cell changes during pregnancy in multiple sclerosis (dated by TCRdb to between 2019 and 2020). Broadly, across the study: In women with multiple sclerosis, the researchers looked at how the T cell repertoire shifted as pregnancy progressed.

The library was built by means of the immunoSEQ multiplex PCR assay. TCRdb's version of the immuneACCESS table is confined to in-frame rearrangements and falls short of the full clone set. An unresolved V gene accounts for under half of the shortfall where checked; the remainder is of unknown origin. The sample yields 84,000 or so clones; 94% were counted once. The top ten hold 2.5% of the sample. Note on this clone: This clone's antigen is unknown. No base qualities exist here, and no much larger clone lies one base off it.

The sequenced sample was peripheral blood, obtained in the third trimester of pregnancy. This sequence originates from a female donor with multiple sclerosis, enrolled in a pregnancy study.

The DNA reads as follows: TGTGCCAGCAGTGCCGTCGGGACAGGGGGCGGATACGAGCAGTACTTC. Its protein product is CASSAVGTGGGYEQYF. The chain is assembled from TRBV2 and TRBJ2-7, and 12 junction bases match TRBD1. The germline V gene encodes CDR1 SNHLY and CDR2 FYNNEI. The V end gives up 4 bases and the J end 4 bases, leaving 8 bases in the junction not matched to a gene. The CDR3 holds 16 amino acids from the cysteine to the phenylalanine. This entry keeps only the CDR3 DNA: 48 bases, framed from base 1.